Below are 12 T cell receptor beta chains sequenced from a single sample in a study of T cells in Graves' hyperthyroidism and ophthalmopathy. Using RNA transcripts as the source, TCR beta CDR3 regions were amplified. When the TCR CDR3 underwent first-round RT-PCR, the HTBI primer set was used. TCRdb re-called the multiplex PCR reads through MiXCR, storing one row per CDR3 protein. The sample includes approximately 400,000 distinct CDR3 sequences, about 14% of them seen just once. What was sequenced was blood. The receptors shown here come from a man aged 50 or older with Graves' ophthalmopathy.

This clonotype has ten or more counts. The V call is TRBV3-1, the J call TRBJ1-5; D is uncertain. The CDR3 runs to 13 residues. Trimming left V 1 base short and J 7 bases short, with 8 bases between. CDR1 LGHDT and CDR2 YNNKEL come from the germline V gene (reference sequence). CDR3 bases: TGTGCCAGCAGCCAAGTGCCGCAGCAGCCCCAGCATTTT. This gives the protein CASSQVPQQPQHF.

There are many counts of this clonotype. The rearrangement links TRBV11-2 to TRBJ2-3; TRBD2 might be the D (7 bases). Trimming removed 3 bases from V and 2 bases from J, with 9 bases in between. Germline assignment: CDR1 SGHAT and CDR2 FQNNGV. There are 14 residues in the CDR3. In DNA, the CDR3 is TGTGCCAGCAGCTTTCGGGGGGCCACAGATACGCAGTATTTT. It codes for CASSFRGATDTQYF.

This clonotype appeared many times. The chain uses TRBV29-1 and TRBJ2-5, with D possibly being TRBD2 (6 bases). The length of the CDR3 is 14 residues. Germline CDR1 SQVTM, CDR2 ANQGSEA. V dropped 3 bases and J dropped 1 base, with 12 bases sitting between them. CDR3 sequence reads: CSVESWEVQETQYF. CDR3 nucleotides: TGCAGCGTTGAGTCCTGGGAGGTCCAAGAGACCCAGTACTTC. Full variable domain (rest looked up from reference TRBV29-1 and TRBJ2-5): SAVISQKPSRDICQRGTSLTIQCQVDSQVTMMFWYRQQPGQSLTLIATANQGSEATYESGFVIDKFPISRPNLTFSTLTVSNMSPEDSSIYLCSVESWEVQETQYFGPGTRLLVL.

The table lists this clonotype with many counts. The rearrangement joins TRBV5-1 to TRBJ2-3; tentatively, D is TRBD2 (6 bases). Trimming cost V 2 bases and J 4 bases, with 14 bases left between them. Germline V gives CDR1 SGHRS, CDR2 YFSETQ. The CDR3 consists of 15 residues. CDR3 coding DNA: TGCGCCAGCAGCTTAGAGGACTACACTTCAGATACGCAGTATTTT. Its protein is CASSLEDYTSDTQYF.

This chain connects TRBV28 to TRBJ1-5; 7 bases are shared with TRBD1. The V segment lost 9 bases and the J segment 6 bases; nucleotides outside the gene matches: 14. Per germline, CDR1 MDHEN and CDR2 SYDVKM. This CDR3 spans 15 amino acids. Here the CDR3 DNA reads TGTGCCAGTAAATCGGGACAGTACTTAAGTCAGCCCCAGCATTTT. Translating it yields CASKSGQYLSQPQHF.

This clonotype is a singleton in its sample. The gene calls are TRBV9 and TRBJ2-3, with TRBD2 matching over 13 bases. The junction had 4 bases not matched to a gene; V was cut back by 0 bases and J by 6 bases. CDR3 length: 16 amino acids. Germline CDR1 is SGDLS and CDR2 is YYNGEE. CDR3 residues: CASSVGTSGSLDTQYF. In DNA form, the CDR3 reads TGTGCCAGCAGCGTAGGGACTAGCGGGAGTTTGGATACGCAGTATTTT.

The CDR3 protein is CASSLARGAGPTYEQYF. CDR3 sequence (DNA): TGTGCCAGCAGCTTAGCGCGGGGGGCGGGACCGACCTACGAGCAGTACTTC. J is TRBJ2-7 and V is TRBV7-9; 8 nucleotides align to TRBD2. Trimming removed 0 bases from V and 2 bases from J; junction bases left unmatched: 9. This CDR3 comprises 17 residues. Germline values: CDR1 SEHNR, CDR2 FQNEAQ (reference sequence).

This clonotype was seen a few times. This rearrangement joins TRBV19 to TRBJ2-7; D may be TRBD2 (5 bases). With 7 bases removed from V and 0 bases from J, the gap between germline ends came to 13 bases. The CDR3 totals 14 residues. CDR1 LNHDA and CDR2 SQIVND come from the germline V gene (reference sequence). The CDR3 spells CASTRTLNSYEQYF. CDR3 nucleotide sequence: TGTGCCAGTACCCGGACTCTAAACTCCTACGAGCAGTACTTC.

This clonotype appeared many times. The rearrangement links TRBV6-1 to TRBJ1-2; 7 positions match TRBD1. This CDR3 has 13 residues. Germline assignment: CDR1 MNHNS and CDR2 SASEGT. J gave up 7 bases and V 6 bases, and 8 bases lay outside the gene matches. The DNA of the CDR3 is TGTGCCAGCAGCCGCGACAGGGTGGTTGGCTACACCTTC. Translating it yields CASSRDRVVGYTF.

The table lists this clonotype with many counts. This chain connects TRBV5-1 to TRBJ2-7; the match to TRBD1 covers 7 bases. Germline CDR1 and CDR2: SGHRS and YFSETQ. CDR3 length equals 14 residues. Unmatched junction bases numbered 6, after V lost 4 bases and J lost 2 bases. CDR3 sequence (DNA): TGCGCCAGCAGCCCGGACAGGTCGACCTACGAGCAGTACTTC. This translates into CASSPDRSTYEQYF.

This clonotype was detected only a few times. V and J are TRBV3-1 and TRBJ1-1; D may be TRBD1 (5 bases). The CDR3 is made up of 14 amino acids. CDR1 and CDR2 (germline): LGHDT, YNNKEL (reference sequence). The germline V and J ends were trimmed by 1 base and 3 bases, with 9 bases remaining between them. The CDR3 DNA sequence: TGTGCCAGCAGCCAAGTTACGGGGCACACTGAAGCTTTCTTT. The encoded protein is CASSQVTGHTEAFF.

This clonotype has only a few counts. V gene TRBV29-1 combines with J gene TRBJ2-7; D perhaps matches TRBD1 (6 bases). Germline loops: CDR1 SQVTM, CDR2 ANQGSEA. The CDR3 contains 14 residues. V was clipped by 2 bases and J by 4 bases, with 15 bases between them. As DNA, the CDR3 is TGCAGCGTTGAACAGCCCAGCAGGGGATACGAGCAGTACTTC. Residues: CSVEQPSRGYEQYF.